Below, one T cell receptor beta chain is given with its context. CDR1 is MNHEY and CDR2 is SVGAGI in the germline V gene. Trimming cost V 2 bases and J 7 bases; bases outside gene matches: 8. CDR3 size: 14 residues. This sample stems from a study of blood T cell repertoires in COVID-19. The assay was immunoSEQ multiplex PCR, and TCRdb's table has in-frame clones only and misses some. There are 150,000 to 200,000 clones in the sample; roughly 82% occur only once, and around 8% lies in the top ten. The chain uses TRBV6-5 and TRBJ2-7, with 7 nucleotides matching TRBD2. Material: peripheral blood. The TCR originated in a woman in her 70s with acute or convalescent COVID-19. The DNA for the CDR3 is TGTGCCAGCAGTTACGGCCTAGCGGAAGGTGAGCAGTACTTC. Its protein is CASSYGLAEGEQYF.